This TCR beta chain was captured by sequencing in a study of beta chain features in type 1 diabetes. Turning to the study itself: Examination covered around 110 million sorted cells spanning all samples. Findings and caveats of the study: The naive, central memory and Treg TCRB repertoires of patients appeared to be more similar to one another than those of healthy donors. Researchers report that Type 1 diabetes patients had moderately but significantly shorter TCRB CDR3s across all four CD4+ subsets.

The sequenced template was cDNA made from the entire isolated RNA. Assay: immunoSEQ multiplex PCR; the TCRdb copy retains only in-frame clones and omits some. Here the sample spans under 350,000 clones, roughly a quarter being singletons. As concerns this clone: The antigen is unknown.

One heparinised blood draw averaging approximately 120 mL was given by each donor. Each population that was sorted was more than 95% pure. The origin of this receptor is a young woman with type 1 diabetes. Sample: naive CD4+ T cells from blood.

DNA of the CDR3: TGCAGCGGTTTGACAGGGGCGGACACTGAAGCTTTCTTT. This translates into CSGLTGADTEAFF. The chain couples TRBV29-1 to TRBJ1-1; 8 nucleotides match TRBD1. V lost 7 bases to trimming and J lost 3 bases; unmatched junction nucleotides: 7. Germline assignment: CDR1 SQVTM and CDR2 ANQGSEA. The CDR3 length is 13 residues.